The rows below give T cell receptor beta chains drawn from one sample of a study of early T cells in non-severe SARS-CoV-2 infection. A single record per CDR3 protein comes from TCRdb applying MiXCR to the 5' RACE reads. Among tens of thousands of distinct CDR3 sequences listed, about 4.6% were seen once. What was sequenced was whole blood. These receptors were obtained from an adult who was a healthcare worker with PCR-confirmed SARS-CoV-2 infection or an uninfected control (not recorded which). The CDR3 runs from the conserved cysteine through the conserved F or W.

V gene: TRBV10-3; CDR3 protein: CAISEGQDEQFF
V gene: TRBV7-2; CDR3 protein: CASSLEPLAGSSYNEQFF
V gene: TRBV6-5; CDR3 protein: CASSYFHGQGFSGANVLTF
V gene: TRBV7-2; CDR3 protein: CASSPSLGLSSGELFF
V gene: TRBV6-6; CDR3 protein: CASTARTPSGYGYTF
V gene: TRBV6-6; CDR3 protein: CASSLEEIQPQHF
V gene: TRBV20-1; CDR3 protein: CSARVGANEKLFF
V gene: TRBV5-6; CDR3 protein: CASSSDRENSPLHF
V gene: TRBV12-3/TRBV12-4; CDR3 protein: CASTIAGVDEQYF
V gene: TRBV19; CDR3 protein: CASSMVGELFF
V gene: TRBV7-8; CDR3 protein: CASSPGWIGPGKNTEAFF
V gene: TRBV5-1; CDR3 protein: CASSSPGQGKIF
V gene: TRBV28; CDR3 protein: CAPFGTPHDNEQFF
V gene: TRBV19; CDR3 protein: CASSPNLGTDYEQYF
V gene: TRBV5-5; CDR3 protein: CASSLGAGYNSPLHF
V gene: TRBV6-1; CDR3 protein: CASSTNWDTNTEAFF
V gene: TRBV7-2; CDR3 protein: CASSLKGRLNTEAFF